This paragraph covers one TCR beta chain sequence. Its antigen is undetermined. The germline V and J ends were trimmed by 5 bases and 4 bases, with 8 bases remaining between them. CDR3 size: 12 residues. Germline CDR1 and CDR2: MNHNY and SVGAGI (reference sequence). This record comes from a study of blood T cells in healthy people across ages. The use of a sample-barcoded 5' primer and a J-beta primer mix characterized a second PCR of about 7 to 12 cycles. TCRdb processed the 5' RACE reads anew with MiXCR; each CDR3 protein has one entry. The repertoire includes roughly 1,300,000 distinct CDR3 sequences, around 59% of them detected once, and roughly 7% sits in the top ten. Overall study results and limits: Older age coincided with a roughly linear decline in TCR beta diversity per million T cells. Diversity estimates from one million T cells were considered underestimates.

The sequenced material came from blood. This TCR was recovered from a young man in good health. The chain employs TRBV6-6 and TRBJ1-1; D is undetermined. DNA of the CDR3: TGTGCCAGCAGTACGGTCGCCACTGAAGCTTTCTTT. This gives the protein CASSTVATEAFF.